This TCR beta chain appears in the sequencing data of a study of blood T cells in healthy people across ages. Study-wide findings and caveats: Versus aged donors, long-lived donors had higher diversity and more naive CD4+ cells.

Germline V gives CDR1 SGHRS, CDR2 YFSETQ. Trimming took off 6 bases at V and 5 bases at J, with 9 bases between the two ends. The CDR3 is 11 residues long. PCR was performed a second time for roughly 7 to 11 cycles using a sample-barcoded 5' primer and a J-beta primer mix. TCRdb recomputed calls from the 5' RACE reads with MiXCR, one row per CDR3 protein. The profile shows fewer than 900,000 distinct CDR3 sequences, 35% to 45% of them singletons. PBMCs were isolated at a quantity of at least 6.5 million per sample. This clonotype has just a few counts. Its cognate antigen is unknown. The sequenced material came from blood. The gene calls are TRBV5-1 and TRBJ2-7, with unresolved D. This TCR derives from a woman in her sixties or seventies in good health. CDR3: CASTFDDEQYF. The CDR3 coding sequence is TGCGCCAGCACGTTCGACGACGAGCAGTACTTC.